The 14 T cell receptor beta chains reported below all come from one sample, sequenced in a study of T cell responses to AZD1222 COVID-19 vaccine. Clones were read by immunoSEQ multiplex PCR, and TCRdb kept only the in-frame ones, dropping some. The sample carries about 84,000 clones, about 83% recorded once. This material consisted of peripheral blood, taken 28 days after the second AZD1222 dose. Source of these receptors: an adult who received the AZD1222 COVID-19 vaccine.

This sequence joins TRBV7-9 and TRBJ2-7; no clear D gene. V was trimmed by 7 bases and J by 0 bases, leaving 28 bases between them. This CDR3 comprises 19 residues. The V gene's germline CDR1 is SEHNR and CDR2 FQNEAQ (reference sequence). This chain's CDR3 is CASTDTPGRGPLSSYEQYF. CDR3 sequence (DNA): TGTGCCAGCACCGACACACCCGGCCGTGGGCCCCTCAGCTCCTACGAGCAGTACTTC.

This clone was seen just once. The chain links TRBV18 to TRBJ1-2; possibly TRBD1 for D (5 bases). The CDR3 is 14 residues long. Trimming left V 1 base short and J 4 bases short, with 10 bases between. Germline V CDR1 and CDR2: KGHSH, LQKENI. The CDR3 sequence is CASSPQGSGYGYTF. The CDR3 bases are TGTGCCAGCTCACCACAGGGGAGCGGCTATGGCTACACCTTC.

V is TRBV7-2 and J is TRBJ2-7; weak D call: TRBD2 (7 bases). The CDR3 runs 14 residues. With 3 bases removed from V and 5 bases from J, the gap between germline ends came to 14 bases. The germline gives CDR1 SGHTA, CDR2 FQGNSA. The CDR3 region is CASSFRGGGHEQYF. CDR3 nucleotide sequence: TGTGCCAGCAGCTTTAGGGGGGGAGGGCACGAGCAGTACTTC.

The gene calls are TRBV28 and TRBJ1-6; D is uncertain. The CDR3 sequence is 12 residues long. The V end was cut by 7 bases, the J end by 8 bases, with 9 bases between. Germline V gene lookup returns CDR1 MDHEN and CDR2 SYDVKM. CDR3 in DNA: TGTGCCAGCATGGGATCGGATTCACCCCTCCACTTT. This encodes CASMGSDSPLHF.

The rearrangement links TRBV5-8 to TRBJ1-5; unclear D gene. Germline CDR1 and CDR2: SGHTS and YDEGEE. The ends were cut back, 0 bases at V and 2 bases at J, with 12 bases in the middle. The CDR3 sequence is 16 residues long. The CDR3 region is CASSLESGLGNQPQHF. The CDR3 nucleotides read TGTGCCAGCAGCTTGGAGTCCGGGTTGGGCAATCAGCCCCAGCATTTT.

This clone was counted a few times. The chain recombines TRBV9 with TRBJ1-3, with D hard to call. This CDR3 comprises 16 residues. Germline V lookup: CDR1 SGDLS, CDR2 YYNGEE. Trimming took 0 bases from V and 0 from J, leaving 10 bases between them. CDR3 sequence (DNA): TGTGCCAGCAGCGTAGCCGCGAAACTCTCTGGAAACACCATATATTTT. Its protein product is CASSVAAKLSGNTIYF. The full variable domain, its missing parts supplied by reference TRBV9 and TRBJ1-3, is DSGVTQTPKHLITATGQRVTLRCSPRSGDLSVYWYQQSLDQGLQFLIQYYNGEERAKGNILERFSAQQFPDLHSELNLSSLELGDSALYFCASSVAAKLSGNTIYFGEGSWLTVV.

This clone came up a few times. The gene calls are TRBV7-9 and TRBJ1-4, with a weak D call TRBD1 (6 bases). The CDR3 is made up of 16 amino acids. V lost 5 bases and J 7 bases, leaving 20 bases between the germline ends. Germline CDR1 reads SEHNR; CDR2 reads FQNEAQ (reference sequence). In DNA, the CDR3 is TGTGCCAGCAGCAGCAGGACAGACCTCTATGGTGAAAAACTGTTTTTT. It codes for CASSSRTDLYGEKLFF.

The chain is built from TRBV15 and TRBJ1-6; 7 nucleotides line up with TRBD1. CDR3 size: 17 residues. The V gene's germline CDR1 is LNHNV and CDR2 YYDKDF (reference sequence). Trimming cost V 0 bases and J 9 bases; bases outside gene matches: 11. CDR3 residues: CATSRDRTTGYSSPLHF. CDR3 nucleotide sequence: TGTGCCACCAGCAGAGATAGAACGACAGGGTATTCTTCACCCCTCCACTTT.

In nucleotides, the CDR3 is TGTGCCAGCAGCCCAGTAGACAGGTCACCCTCCTACGAGCAGTACTTC. It specifies CASSPVDRSPSYEQYF. The chain has TRBV7-8 and TRBJ2-7, with a tentative D call TRBD1 (6 bases). With 5 bases removed from V and 0 bases from J, the gap between germline ends came to 17 bases. The CDR3 totals 16 residues. Looked up from germline, CDR1 is SGHVS and CDR2 is FQNEAQ.

The V call is TRBV5-1, the J call TRBJ2-2; TRBD1 matches at 7 bases. The CDR3 covers 13 residues. CDR1 is SGHRS, CDR2 YFSETQ, per germline. V was clipped by 4 bases and J by 7 bases; unmatched bases: 4. The CDR3, as DNA: TGCGCCAGCAGCCGAGGGGGCAGCGGGGAGCTGTTTTTT. Protein product: CASSRGGSGELFF.

The chain is built from TRBV5-1 and TRBJ2-1, with D perhaps matching TRBD1 (6 bases). CDR3 length: 14 residues. The germline gives CDR1 SGHRS, CDR2 YFSETQ. The germline V and J ends were trimmed by 1 base and 7 bases, with 12 bases remaining between them. The CDR3, as DNA: TGCGCCAGCAGCTTGACTAGTAGGGGGAATGAGCAGTTCTTC. It translates to CASSLTSRGNEQFF.

The V call is TRBV6-2 or TRBV6-3, the J call TRBJ1-1, with TRBD1 matching 7 bases. There are 14 residues in the CDR3. V dropped 5 bases and J dropped 5; count of bases not matched to a gene: 8. CDR1 and CDR2 from the germline V gene are MNHEY and SVGEGT. The CDR3 sequence: CASSVTTGVTEAFF. DNA of the CDR3: TGTGCCAGCAGTGTTACCACAGGGGTAACTGAAGCTTTCTTT.

CDR3 sequence: CAISESGRPNYGYTF. In DNA form, the CDR3 reads TGTGCCATCAGTGAGTCCGGCCGTCCTAACTATGGCTACACCTTC. The chain carries TRBV10-3 and TRBJ1-2; no clear D gene. Germline V CDR1 and CDR2: ENHRY, SYGVKD. V lost 0 bases, J lost 0 bases, and 8 bases lay in between. The CDR3 totals 15 residues.

The chain links TRBV4-1 to TRBJ1-5, with a weak D call TRBD1 (5 bases). The CDR3 totals 13 residues. CDR1 MGHRA and CDR2 YSYEKL come from the germline V gene. The V and J ends lost 0 bases and 7 bases respectively, with 7 bases between them. The CDR3 loop reads CASSQDTGQPQHF. CDR3 DNA: TGCGCCAGCAGCCAAGATACAGGACAGCCCCAGCATTTT.